A single T cell receptor beta chain is shown here with its context. Its cognate antigen is unknown. V was cut by 0 bases and J by 0 bases, with 13 bases left in between. The germline CDR1 and CDR2 sequences are MNHEY and SMNVEV (reference sequence). The CDR3 has 17 amino acids. This entry belongs to a study of human T cells and chemical hapten exposure. Study-wide points: Counts of TCRs above 1 in 1000 frequency stayed unchanged with DPC sensitization. Expanded TCRs made up significantly more big CDR3 similarity clusters than controls did.

TCRdb processed the RACE reads anew with MiXCR; each CDR3 protein has one entry. The data contain roughly 74,000 distinct CDR3 sequences, around 30% of them singletons. The time point: patch test 1, 2 weeks after DPC sensitization. Treatment here: therapeutic diphenylcyclopropenone sensitization with weekly scalp DPC. Blood sampling preceded each patch test application. This sequence originates from a man aged 40-49 years with alopecia areata. Some clones in this sample may be carry-over from other donors' samples. This rearrangement joins TRBV27 to TRBJ2-3; D might be TRBD2 (6 bases). This specimen consisted of whole blood, obtained in connection with sensitization to the hapten diphenylcyclopropenone (DPC). The CDR3 sequence: CASSLSSGGTSTDTQYF. In DNA, the CDR3 is TGTGCCAGCAGTTTATCGAGTGGGGGGACTAGCACAGATACGCAGTATTTT.